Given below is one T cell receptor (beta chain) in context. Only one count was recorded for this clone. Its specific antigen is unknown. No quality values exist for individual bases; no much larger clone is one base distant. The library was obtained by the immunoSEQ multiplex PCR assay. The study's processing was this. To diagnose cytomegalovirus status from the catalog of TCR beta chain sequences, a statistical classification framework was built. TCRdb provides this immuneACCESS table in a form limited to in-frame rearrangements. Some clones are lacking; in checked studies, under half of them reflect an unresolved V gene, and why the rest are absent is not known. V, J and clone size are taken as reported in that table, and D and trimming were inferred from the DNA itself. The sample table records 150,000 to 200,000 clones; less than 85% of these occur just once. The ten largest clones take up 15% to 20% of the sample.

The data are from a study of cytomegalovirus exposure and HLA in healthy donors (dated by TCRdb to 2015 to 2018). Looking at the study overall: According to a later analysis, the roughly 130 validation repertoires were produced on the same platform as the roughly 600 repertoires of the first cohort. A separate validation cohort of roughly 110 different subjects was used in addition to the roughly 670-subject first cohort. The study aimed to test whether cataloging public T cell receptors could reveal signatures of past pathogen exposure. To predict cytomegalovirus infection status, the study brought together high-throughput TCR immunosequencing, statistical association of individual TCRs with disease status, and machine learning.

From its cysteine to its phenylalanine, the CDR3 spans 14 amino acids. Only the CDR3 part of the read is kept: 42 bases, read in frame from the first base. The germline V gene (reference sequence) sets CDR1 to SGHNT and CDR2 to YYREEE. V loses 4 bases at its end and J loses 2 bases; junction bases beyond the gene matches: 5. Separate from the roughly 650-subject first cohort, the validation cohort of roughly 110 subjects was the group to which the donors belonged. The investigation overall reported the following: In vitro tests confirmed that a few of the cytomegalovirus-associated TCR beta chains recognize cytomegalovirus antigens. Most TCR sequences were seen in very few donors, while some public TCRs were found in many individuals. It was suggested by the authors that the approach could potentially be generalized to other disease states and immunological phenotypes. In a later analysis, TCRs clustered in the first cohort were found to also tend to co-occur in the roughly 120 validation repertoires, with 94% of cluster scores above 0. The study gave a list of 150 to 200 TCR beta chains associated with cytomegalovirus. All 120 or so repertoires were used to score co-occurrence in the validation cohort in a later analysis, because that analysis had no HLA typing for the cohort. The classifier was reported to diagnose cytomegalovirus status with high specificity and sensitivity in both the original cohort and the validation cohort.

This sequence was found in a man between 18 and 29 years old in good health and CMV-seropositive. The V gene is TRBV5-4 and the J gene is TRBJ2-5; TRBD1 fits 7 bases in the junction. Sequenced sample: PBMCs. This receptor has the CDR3 CASSPPGQQETQYF. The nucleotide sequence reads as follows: TGTGCCAGCAGCCCCCCGGGACAGCAAGAGACCCAGTACTTC.